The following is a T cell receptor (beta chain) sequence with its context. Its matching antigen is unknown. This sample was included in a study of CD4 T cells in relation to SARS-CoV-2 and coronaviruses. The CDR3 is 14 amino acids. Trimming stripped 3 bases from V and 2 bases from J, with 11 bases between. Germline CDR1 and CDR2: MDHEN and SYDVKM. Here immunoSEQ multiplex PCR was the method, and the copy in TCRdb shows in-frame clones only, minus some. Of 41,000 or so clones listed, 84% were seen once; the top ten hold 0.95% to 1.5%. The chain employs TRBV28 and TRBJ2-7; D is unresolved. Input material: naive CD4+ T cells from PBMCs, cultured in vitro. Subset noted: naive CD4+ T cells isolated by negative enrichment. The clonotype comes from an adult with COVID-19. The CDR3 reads CASSLTSPPYEQYF. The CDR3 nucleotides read TGTGCCAGCAGTTTGACAAGCCCGCCCTACGAGCAGTACTTC.